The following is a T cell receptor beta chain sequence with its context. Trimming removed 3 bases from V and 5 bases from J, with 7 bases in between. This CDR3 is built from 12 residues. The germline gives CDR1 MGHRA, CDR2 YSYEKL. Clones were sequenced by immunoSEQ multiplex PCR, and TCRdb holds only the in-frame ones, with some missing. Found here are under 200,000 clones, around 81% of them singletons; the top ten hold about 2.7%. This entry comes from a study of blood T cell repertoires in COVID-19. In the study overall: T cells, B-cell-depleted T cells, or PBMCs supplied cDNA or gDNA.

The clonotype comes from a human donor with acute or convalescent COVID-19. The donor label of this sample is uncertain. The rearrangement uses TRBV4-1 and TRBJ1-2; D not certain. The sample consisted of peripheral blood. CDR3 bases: TGCGCCAGCAGCCAGACGACTTATGGCTACACCTTC. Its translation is CASSQTTYGYTF.